This TCR beta chain is drawn from a study of cytomegalovirus exposure and HLA in healthy donors. PCR amplification relied on 60 Vbeta primers (plus 13 Jbeta primers). TCRdb's copy holds only in-frame clones and misses some; the assay was immunoSEQ multiplex PCR. This sample has 150,000 to 200,000 clones, with 75% to 85% found just once. Germline CDR1 and CDR2: LNHNV and YYDKDF (reference sequence). Trimming cost V 4 bases and J 5 bases; bases outside gene matches: 2. This CDR3 contains 13 residues. The sequencing sample was made of PBMCs. The source is a woman under 30 in good health and CMV-seronegative. The chain employs TRBV15 and TRBJ1-5; 7 nucleotides line up with TRBD1. The CDR3 coding sequence is TGTGCCACCAGCACCCAGGGGGATCAGCCCCAGCATTTT. Protein product: CATSTQGDQPQHF.